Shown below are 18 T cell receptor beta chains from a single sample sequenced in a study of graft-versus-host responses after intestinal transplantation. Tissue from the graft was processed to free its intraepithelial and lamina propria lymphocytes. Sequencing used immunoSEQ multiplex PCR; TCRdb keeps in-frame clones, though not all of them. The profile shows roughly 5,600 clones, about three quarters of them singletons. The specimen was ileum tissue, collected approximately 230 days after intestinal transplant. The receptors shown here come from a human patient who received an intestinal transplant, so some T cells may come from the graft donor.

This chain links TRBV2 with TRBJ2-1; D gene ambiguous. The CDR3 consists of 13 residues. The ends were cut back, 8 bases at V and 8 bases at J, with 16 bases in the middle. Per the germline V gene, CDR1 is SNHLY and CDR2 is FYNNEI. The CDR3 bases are TGTGCCAGCGGGCCGACCCGCTTCGATGAGCAGTTCTTC. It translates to CASGPTRFDEQFF.

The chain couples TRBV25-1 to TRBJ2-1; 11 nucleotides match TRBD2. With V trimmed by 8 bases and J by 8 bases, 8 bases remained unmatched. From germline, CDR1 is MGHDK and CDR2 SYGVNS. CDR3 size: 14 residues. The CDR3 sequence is CASGSGGAKYEQFF. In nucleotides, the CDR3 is TGTGCCAGCGGTAGCGGGGGGGCTAAGTATGAGCAGTTCTTC.

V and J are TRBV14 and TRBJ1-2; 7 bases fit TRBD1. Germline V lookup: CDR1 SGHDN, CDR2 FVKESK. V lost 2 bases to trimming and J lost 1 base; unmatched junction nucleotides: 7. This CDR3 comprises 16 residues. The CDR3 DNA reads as TGTGCCAGCAGCCAAAGAGTCCAGGGGGATAACTATGGCTACACCTTC. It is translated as CASSQRVQGDNYGYTF.

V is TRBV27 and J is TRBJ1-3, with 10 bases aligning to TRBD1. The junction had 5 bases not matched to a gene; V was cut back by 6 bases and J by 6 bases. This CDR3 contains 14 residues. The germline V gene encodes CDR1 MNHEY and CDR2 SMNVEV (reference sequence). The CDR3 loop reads CASRKTGGENTIYF. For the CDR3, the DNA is TGTGCCAGCAGAAAGACAGGGGGCGAAAACACCATATATTTT.

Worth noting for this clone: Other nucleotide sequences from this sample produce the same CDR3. CDR3 protein: CAWSVGGPEAFF. The DNA for the CDR3 is TGTGCCTGGAGTGTAGGGGGGCCCGAAGCTTTCTTT. V and J are TRBV30 and TRBJ1-1; D is perhaps TRBD1 (6 bases). This CDR3 contains 12 residues. CDR1 and CDR2 (germline): GTSNPN, SVGIG (reference sequence). The V gene lost 0 bases and the J gene lost 8 bases, with 10 bases spanning the gap.

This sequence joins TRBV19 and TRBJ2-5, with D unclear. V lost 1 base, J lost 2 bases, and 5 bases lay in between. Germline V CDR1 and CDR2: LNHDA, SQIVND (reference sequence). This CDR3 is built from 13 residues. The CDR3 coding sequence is TGTGCCAGTAGTATAGGTCAGCAAGAGACCCAGTACTTC. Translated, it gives CASSIGQQETQYF.

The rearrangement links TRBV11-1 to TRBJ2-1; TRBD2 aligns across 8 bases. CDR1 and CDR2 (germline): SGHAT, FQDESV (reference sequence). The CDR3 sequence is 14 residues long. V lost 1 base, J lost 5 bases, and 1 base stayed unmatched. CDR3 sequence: CASSLVSGNNEQFF. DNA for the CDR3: TGTGCCAGCAGCTTAGTTAGCGGGAACAATGAGCAGTTCTTC.

CDR3 sequence: CASSLGFRELFF. The CDR3, as DNA: TGCGCCAGCAGCTTAGGGTTTAGGGAGCTGTTTTTT. This sequence joins TRBV5-1 and TRBJ2-2; no reliable D call. The V and J ends lost 2 bases and 9 bases respectively, with 8 bases between them. The CDR3 spans 12 residues. The germline CDR1 and CDR2 sequences are SGHRS and YFSETQ.

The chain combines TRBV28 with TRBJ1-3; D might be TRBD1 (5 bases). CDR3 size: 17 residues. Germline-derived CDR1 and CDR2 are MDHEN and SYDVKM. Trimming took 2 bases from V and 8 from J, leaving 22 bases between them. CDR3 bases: TGTGCCAGCAGTTTAAGGATCGGGCAGGGTGGGGCGGACACCATATATTTT. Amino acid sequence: CASSLRIGQGGADTIYF.

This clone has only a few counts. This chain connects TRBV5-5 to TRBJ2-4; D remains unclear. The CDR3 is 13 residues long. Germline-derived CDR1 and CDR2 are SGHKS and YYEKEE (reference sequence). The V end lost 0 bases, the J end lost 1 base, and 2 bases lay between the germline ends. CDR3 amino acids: CASSLVAKNIQYF. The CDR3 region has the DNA TGTGCCAGCAGCTTGGTGGCCAAAAACATTCAGTACTTC.

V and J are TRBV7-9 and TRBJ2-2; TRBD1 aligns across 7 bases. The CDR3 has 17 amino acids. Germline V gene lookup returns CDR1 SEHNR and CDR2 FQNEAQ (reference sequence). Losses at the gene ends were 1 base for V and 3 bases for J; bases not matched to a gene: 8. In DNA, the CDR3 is TGTGCCAGCAGCTTAGAGGGTGGGACAGCCTACACCGGGGAGCTGTTTTTT. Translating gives CASSLEGGTAYTGELFF. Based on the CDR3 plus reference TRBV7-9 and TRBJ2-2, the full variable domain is DTGVSQNPRHKITKRGQNVTFRCDPISEHNRLYWYRQTLGQGPEFLTYFQNEAQLEKSRLLSDRFSAERPKGSFSTLEIQRTEQGDSAMYLCASSLEGGTAYTGELFFGEGSRLTVL.

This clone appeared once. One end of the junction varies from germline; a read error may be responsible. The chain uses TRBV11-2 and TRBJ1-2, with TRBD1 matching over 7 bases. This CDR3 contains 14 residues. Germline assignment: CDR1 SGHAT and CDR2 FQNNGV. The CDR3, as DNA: TGCGCCAGCGGCCCGCAGACAGGGACTCGCGGCTACACCTTC. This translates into CASGPQTGTRGYTF.

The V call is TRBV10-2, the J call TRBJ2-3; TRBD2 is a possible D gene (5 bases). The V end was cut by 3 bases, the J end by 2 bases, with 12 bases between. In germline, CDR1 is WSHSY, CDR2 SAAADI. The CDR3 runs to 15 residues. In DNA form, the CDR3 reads TGCGCCAGCAGTGATCAGGACTCCTCCACAGATACGCAGTATTTT. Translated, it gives CASSDQDSSTDTQYF.

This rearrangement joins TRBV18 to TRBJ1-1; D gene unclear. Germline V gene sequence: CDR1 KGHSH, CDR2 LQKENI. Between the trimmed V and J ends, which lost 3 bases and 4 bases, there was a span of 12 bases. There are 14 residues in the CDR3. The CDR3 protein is CASSPATQPTEAFF. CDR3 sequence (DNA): TGTGCCAGCTCACCCGCGACACAACCCACTGAAGCTTTCTTT.

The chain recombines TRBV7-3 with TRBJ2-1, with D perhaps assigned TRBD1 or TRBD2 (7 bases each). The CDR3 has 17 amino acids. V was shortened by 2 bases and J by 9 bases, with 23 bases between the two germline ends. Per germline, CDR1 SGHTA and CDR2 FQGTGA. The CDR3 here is CASSLEGRRAGGGEQFF. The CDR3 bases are TGTGCCAGCAGCTTAGAGGGGAGACGGGCAGGGGGGGGTGAGCAGTTCTTC.

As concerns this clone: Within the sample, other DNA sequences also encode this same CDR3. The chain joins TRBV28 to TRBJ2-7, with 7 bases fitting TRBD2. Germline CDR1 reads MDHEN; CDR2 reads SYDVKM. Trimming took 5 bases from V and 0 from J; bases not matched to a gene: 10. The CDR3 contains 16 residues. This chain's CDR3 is CASSPGVGGGSYEQYF. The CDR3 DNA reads TGTGCCAGCAGTCCCGGTGTGGGGGGGGGCTCCTACGAGCAGTACTTC.

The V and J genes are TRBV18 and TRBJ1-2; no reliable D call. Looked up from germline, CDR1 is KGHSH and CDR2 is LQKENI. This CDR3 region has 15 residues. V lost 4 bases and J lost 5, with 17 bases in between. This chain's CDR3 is CASSLQPGPEYGYTF. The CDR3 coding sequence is TGTGCCAGCTCACTCCAACCCGGGCCGGAGTATGGCTACACCTTC.

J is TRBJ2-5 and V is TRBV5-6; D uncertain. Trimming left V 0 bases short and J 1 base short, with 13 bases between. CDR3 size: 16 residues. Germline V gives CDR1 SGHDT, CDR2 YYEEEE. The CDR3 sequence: CASSLGPLQLQETQYF. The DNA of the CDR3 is TGTGCCAGCAGCTTGGGGCCCCTACAGCTCCAAGAGACCCAGTACTTC. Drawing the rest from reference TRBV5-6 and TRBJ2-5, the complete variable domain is DAGVTQSPTHLIKTRGQQVTLRCSPKSGHDTVSWYQQALGQGPQFIFQYYEEEERQRGNFPDRFSGHQFPNYSSELNVNALLLGDSALYLCASSLGPLQLQETQYFGPGTRLLVL.